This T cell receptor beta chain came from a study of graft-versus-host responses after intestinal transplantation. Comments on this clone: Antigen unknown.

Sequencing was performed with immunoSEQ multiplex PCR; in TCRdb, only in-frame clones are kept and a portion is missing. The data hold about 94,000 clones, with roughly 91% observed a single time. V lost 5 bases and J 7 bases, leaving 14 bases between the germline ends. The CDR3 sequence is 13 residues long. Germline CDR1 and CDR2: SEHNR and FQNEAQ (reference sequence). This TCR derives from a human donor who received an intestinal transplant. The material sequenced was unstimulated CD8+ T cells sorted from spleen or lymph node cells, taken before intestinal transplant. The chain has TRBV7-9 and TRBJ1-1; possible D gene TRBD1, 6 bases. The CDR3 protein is CASSPNRALEAFF. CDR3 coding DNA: TGTGCCAGCAGCCCCAACAGGGCCCTTGAAGCTTTCTTT.